This T cell receptor (beta chain) was identified during a study of Tregs in tolerant kidney transplant recipients. Germline-derived CDR1 and CDR2 are SNHLY and FYNNEI. V shed 1 base and J shed 4 bases, with 17 bases lying between them. This CDR3 is 17 amino acids long. Sequencing was performed with immunoSEQ multiplex PCR; in TCRdb, only in-frame clones are kept and a portion is missing. This table has more than 90,000 clones, roughly 93% appearing once. The nonmyeloablative bone marrow transplants came from related graft donors, with transient mixed chimerism. The chain is built from TRBV2 and TRBJ2-1, with a weak D call TRBD1 (5 bases). This TCR was sampled from a human patient who received a combined kidney and bone marrow transplant. Some T cells may be the graft donor's. The input for sequencing was CD4+ T cells from blood (PBMCs), taken 12 months after the transplant. CDR3 DNA sequence: TGTGCCAGCAGTGAAGACTACCCGACAGCCTTATACAATGAGCAGTTCTTC. Its protein product is CASSEDYPTALYNEQFF.